This T cell receptor (beta chain) was recovered during a study of blood T cell repertoires in COVID-19. Across the whole study: COVID-19 samples, acute and convalescent, were from the United States, Italy and Spain. The cDNA or gDNA used as material had been derived from T cells, B-cell-depleted T cells, or PBMCs.

Original methodology: Quantification of nucleated cells was approximated via reference gene primer amplification. Clones were read by immunoSEQ multiplex PCR, and TCRdb kept only the in-frame ones, dropping some. D and trimming were read from the DNA, whereas the V and J calls and clone size are those reported in that table. The sample contains 85,000 to 95,000 clones, 89% of which appear only once. Material: peripheral blood. The clonotype originates from a woman aged 80 or over with active COVID-19.

CDR3 coding DNA: TGCGCCAGCAGCTTGGCTGGGGCCGGTGATACGCAGTATTTT. Translation gives CASSLAGAGDTQYF. The V and J genes are TRBV5-1 and TRBJ2-3; D might be TRBD1 (5 bases). This CDR3 region has 14 residues. V shed 0 bases and J shed 6 bases, with 11 bases lying between them. Germline assignment: CDR1 SGHRS and CDR2 YFSETQ.